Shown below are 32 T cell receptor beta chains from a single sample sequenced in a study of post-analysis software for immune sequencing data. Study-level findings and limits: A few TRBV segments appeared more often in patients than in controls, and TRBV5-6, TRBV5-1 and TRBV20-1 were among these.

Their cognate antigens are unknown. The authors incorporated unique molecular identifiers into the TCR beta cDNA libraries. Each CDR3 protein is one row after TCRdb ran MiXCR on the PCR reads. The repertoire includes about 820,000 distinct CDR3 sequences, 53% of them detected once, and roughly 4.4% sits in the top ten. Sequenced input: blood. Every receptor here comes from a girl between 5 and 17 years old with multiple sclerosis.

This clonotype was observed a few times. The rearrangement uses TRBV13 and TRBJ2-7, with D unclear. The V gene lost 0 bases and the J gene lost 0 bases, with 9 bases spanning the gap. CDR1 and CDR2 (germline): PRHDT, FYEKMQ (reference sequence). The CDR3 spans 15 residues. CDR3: CASSLGGRSSYEQYF. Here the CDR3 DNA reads TGTGCCAGCAGCTTAGGGGGAAGGAGCTCCTACGAGCAGTACTTC.

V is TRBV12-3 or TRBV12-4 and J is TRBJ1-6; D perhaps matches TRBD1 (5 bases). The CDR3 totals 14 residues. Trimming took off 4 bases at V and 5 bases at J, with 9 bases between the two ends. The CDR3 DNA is TGTGCCAGCAGTTCGGACACGAATAATTCACCCCTCCACTTT. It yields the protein CASSSDTNNSPLHF.

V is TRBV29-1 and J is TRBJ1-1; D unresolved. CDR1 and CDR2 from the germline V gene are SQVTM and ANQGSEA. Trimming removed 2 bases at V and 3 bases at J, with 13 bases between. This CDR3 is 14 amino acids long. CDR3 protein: CSVERDLLDTEAFF. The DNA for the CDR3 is TGCAGCGTTGAAAGGGATCTTCTGGACACTGAAGCTTTCTTT.

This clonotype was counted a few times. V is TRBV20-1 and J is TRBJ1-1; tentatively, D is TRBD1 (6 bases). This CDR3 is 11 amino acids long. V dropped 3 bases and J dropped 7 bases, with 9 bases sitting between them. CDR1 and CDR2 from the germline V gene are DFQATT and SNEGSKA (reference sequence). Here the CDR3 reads CSARGAGEAFF. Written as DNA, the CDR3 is TGCAGTGCTAGGGGGGCTGGTGAAGCTTTCTTT.

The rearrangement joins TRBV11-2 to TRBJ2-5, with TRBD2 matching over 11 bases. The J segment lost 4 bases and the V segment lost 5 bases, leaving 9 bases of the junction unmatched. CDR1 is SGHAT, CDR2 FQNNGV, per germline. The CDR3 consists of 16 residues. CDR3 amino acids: CASSLIAGGPGETQYF. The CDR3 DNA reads TGTGCCAGCAGCCTAATAGCGGGAGGGCCGGGAGAGACCCAGTACTTC.

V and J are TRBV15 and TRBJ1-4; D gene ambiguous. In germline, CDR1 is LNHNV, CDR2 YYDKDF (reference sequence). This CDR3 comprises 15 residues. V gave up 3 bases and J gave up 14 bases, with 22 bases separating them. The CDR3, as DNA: TGTGCCACCAGCAGGGAGGGAGGCGGTGGTAGCAGGCTGTTTTTT. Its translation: CATSREGGGGSRLFF.

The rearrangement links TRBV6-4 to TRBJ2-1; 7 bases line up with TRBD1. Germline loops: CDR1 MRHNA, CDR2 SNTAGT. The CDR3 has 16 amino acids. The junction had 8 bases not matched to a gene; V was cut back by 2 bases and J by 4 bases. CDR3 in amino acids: CASSDAAGTDYNEQFF. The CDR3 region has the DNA TGTGCCAGCAGTGACGCCGCCGGGACAGATTACAATGAGCAGTTCTTC.

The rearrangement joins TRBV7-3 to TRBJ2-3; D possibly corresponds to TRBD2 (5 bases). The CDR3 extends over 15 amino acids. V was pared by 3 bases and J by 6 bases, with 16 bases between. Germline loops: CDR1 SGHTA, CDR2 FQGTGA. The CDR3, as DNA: TGTGCCAGCAGCTTCCGGGGTCTTGTGGGGGATACGCAGTATTTT. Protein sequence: CASSFRGLVGDTQYF.

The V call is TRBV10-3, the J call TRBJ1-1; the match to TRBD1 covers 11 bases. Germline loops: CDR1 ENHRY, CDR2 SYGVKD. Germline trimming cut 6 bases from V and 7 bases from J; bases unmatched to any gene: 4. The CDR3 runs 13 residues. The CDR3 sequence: CAIRWTGGGEAFF. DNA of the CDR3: TGTGCCATCAGGTGGACAGGGGGCGGTGAAGCTTTCTTT.

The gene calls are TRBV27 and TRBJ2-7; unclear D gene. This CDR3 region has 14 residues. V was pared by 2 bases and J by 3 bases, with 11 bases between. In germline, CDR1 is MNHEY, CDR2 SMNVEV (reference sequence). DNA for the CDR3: TGTGCCAGCAGTTTAAAAGACGGGTTCTACGAGCAGTACTTC. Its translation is CASSLKDGFYEQYF.

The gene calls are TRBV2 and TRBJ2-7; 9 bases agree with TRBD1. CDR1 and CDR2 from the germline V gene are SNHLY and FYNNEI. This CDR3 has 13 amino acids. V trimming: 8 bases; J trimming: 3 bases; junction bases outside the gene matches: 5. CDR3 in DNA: TGTGCCAGCGAGGGACAGGGAGACTACGAGCAGTACTTC. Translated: CASEGQGDYEQYF.

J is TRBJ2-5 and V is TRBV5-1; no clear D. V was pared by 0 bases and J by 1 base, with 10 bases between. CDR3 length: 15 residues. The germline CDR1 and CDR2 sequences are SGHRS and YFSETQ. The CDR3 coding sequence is TGCGCCAGCAGCTTGGCCGTGCAGTCCCAAGAGACCCAGTACTTC. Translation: CASSLAVQSQETQYF. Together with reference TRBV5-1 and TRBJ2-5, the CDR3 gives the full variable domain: KAGVTQTPRYLIKTRGQQVTLSCSPISGHRSVSWYQQTPGQGLQFLFEYFSETQRNKGNFPGRFSGRQFSNSRSEMNVSTLELGDSALYLCASSLAVQSQETQYFGPGTRLLVL.

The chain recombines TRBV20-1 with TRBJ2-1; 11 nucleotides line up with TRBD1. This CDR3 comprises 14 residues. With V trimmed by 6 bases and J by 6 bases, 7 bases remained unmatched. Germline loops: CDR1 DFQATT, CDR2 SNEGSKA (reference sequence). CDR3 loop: CSAITGTGGNEQFF. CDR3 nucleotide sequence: TGCAGTGCGATTACCGGGACAGGGGGCAATGAGCAGTTCTTC.

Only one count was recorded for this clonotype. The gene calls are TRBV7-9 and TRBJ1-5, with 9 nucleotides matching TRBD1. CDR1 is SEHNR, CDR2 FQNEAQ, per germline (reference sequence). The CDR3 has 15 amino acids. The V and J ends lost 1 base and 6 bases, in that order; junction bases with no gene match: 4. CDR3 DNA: TGTGCCAGCAGCTTAGGGACAGGGGTGGGTCAGCCCCAGCATTTT. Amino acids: CASSLGTGVGQPQHF.

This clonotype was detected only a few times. The CDR3 reads CASSPERVTGGRNEQFF. The CDR3 bases are TGTGCCAGCAGCCCAGAGAGAGTGACGGGGGGCCGCAATGAGCAGTTCTTC. The V gene is TRBV9, the J gene TRBJ2-1, with a tentative D call TRBD2 (7 bases). The CDR3 is 17 amino acids. The germline V and J ends were trimmed by 4 bases and 6 bases, with 23 bases remaining between them. Germline V CDR1 and CDR2: SGDLS, YYNGEE.

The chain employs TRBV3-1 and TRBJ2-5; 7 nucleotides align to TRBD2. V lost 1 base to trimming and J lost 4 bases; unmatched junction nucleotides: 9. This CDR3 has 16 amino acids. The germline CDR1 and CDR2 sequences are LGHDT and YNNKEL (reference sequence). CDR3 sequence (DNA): TGTGCCAGCAGCCAAGTCCCCTGGGGCGGGGGAGAGACCCAGTACTTC. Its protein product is CASSQVPWGGGETQYF.

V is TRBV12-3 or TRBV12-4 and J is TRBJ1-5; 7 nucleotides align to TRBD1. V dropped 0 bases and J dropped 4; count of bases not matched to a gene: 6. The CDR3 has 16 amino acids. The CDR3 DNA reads TGTGCCAGCAGTTTAGCGGTGGCGACAGGGAATCAGCCCCAGCATTTT. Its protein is CASSLAVATGNQPQHF.

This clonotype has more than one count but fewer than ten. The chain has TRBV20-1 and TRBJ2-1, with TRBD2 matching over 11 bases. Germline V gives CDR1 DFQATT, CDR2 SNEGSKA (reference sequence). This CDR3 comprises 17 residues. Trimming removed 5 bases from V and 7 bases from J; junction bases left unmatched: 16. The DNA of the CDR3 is TGCAGTGCTCCTTCGACTAGCGGGAAGGGAAGGAATAATGAGCAGTTCTTC. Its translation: CSAPSTSGKGRNNEQFF.

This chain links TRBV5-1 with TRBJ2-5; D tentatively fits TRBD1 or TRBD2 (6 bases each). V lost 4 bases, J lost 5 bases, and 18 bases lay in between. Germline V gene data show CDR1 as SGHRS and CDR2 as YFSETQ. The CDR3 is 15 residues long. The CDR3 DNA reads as TGCGCCAGCAGCATAGGGGGGACGAACTACGAGACCCAGTACTTC. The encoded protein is CASSIGGTNYETQYF.

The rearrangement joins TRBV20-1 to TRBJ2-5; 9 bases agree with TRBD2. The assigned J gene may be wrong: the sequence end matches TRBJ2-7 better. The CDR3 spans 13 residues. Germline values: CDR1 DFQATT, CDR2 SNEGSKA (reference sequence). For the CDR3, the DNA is TGCAGTGCTCAGGGACTAGCTTCATACGAGCAGTACTTC. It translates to CSAQGLASYEQYF.

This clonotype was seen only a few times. CDR3 amino acids: CASSSENEQFF. The DNA for the CDR3 is TGCGCCAGCAGTAGCGAGAATGAGCAGTTCTTC. V usage is TRBV5-1 and J usage is TRBJ2-1, with D possibly being TRBD2 (5 bases). The CDR3 has 11 amino acids. With 5 bases removed from V and 7 bases from J, the gap between germline ends came to 7 bases. Germline lookup yields CDR1 SGHRS and CDR2 YFSETQ.

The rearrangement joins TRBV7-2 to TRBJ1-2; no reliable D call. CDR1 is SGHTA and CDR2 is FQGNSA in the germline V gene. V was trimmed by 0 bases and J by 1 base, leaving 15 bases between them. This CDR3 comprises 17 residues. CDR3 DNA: TGTGCCAGCAGCTTAGCGTCGTCGGCGCAGAATAACTATGGCTACACCTTC. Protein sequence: CASSLASSAQNNYGYTF.

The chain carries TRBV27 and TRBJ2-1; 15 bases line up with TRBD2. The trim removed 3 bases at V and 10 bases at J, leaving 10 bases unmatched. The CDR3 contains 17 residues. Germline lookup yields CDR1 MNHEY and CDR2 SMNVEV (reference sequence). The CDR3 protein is CASSFRPGLAGGQEQFF. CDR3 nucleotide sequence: TGTGCCAGCAGTTTTCGGCCAGGACTAGCGGGAGGGCAGGAGCAGTTCTTC.

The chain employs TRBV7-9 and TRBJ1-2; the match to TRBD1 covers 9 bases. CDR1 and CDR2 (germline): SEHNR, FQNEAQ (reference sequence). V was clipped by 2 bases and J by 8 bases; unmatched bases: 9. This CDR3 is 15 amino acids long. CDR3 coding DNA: TGTGCCAGCAGCTTACCGGGACAGGGACCTAGCGGCTACACCTTC. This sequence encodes CASSLPGQGPSGYTF.

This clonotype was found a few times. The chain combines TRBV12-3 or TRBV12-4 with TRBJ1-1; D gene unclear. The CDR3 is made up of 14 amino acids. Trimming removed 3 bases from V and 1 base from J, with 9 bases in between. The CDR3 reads CASSLSGANTEAFF. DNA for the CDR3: TGTGCCAGCAGTTTGTCGGGAGCGAACACTGAAGCTTTCTTT.

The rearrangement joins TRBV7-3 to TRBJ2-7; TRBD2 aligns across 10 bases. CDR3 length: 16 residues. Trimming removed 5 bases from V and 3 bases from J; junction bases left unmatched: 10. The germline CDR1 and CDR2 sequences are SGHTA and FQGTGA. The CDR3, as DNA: TGTGCCAGCAGCGAGACCGGGACTAGCGATAGCTACGAGCAGTACTTC. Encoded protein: CASSETGTSDSYEQYF.

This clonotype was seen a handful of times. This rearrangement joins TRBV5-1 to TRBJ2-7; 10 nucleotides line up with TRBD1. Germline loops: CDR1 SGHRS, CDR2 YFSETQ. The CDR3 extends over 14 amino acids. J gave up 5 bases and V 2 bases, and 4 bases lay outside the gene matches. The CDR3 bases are TGCGCCAGCAGCTTTGGGACAGGGGTTAACGAGCAGTACTTC. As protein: CASSFGTGVNEQYF.

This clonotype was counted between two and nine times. The CDR3 loop reads CSVEGVADTQYF. The CDR3 region has the DNA TGCAGCGTTGAAGGGGTGGCAGATACGCAGTATTTT. V and J are TRBV29-1 and TRBJ2-3; D uncertain. Germline loops: CDR1 SQVTM, CDR2 ANQGSEA. V gave up 1 base and J gave up 4 bases, with 6 bases separating them. The CDR3 loop spans 12 amino acids.

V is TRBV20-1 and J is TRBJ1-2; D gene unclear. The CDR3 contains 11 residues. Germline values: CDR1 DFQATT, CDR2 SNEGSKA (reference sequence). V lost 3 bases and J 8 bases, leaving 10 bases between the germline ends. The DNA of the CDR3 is TGCAGTGCTAGCATAGTCGCCGGCTACACCTTC. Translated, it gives CSASIVAGYTF.

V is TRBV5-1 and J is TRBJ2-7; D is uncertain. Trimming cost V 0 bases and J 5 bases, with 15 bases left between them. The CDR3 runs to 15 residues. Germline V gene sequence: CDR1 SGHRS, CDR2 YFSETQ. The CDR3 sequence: CASSLERVEVHEQYF. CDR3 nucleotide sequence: TGCGCCAGCAGCTTGGAAAGGGTTGAAGTGCACGAGCAGTACTTC.

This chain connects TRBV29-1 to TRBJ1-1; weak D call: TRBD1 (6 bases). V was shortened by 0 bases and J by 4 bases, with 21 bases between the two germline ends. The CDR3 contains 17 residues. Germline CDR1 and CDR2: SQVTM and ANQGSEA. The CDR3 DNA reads TGCAGCGTTGAAGATTTAGGGAGAAGGGGGTGGGCCACTGAAGCTTTCTTT. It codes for CSVEDLGRRGWATEAFF. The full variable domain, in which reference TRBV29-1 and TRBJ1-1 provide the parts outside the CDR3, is SAVISQKPSRDICQRGTSLTIQCQVDSQVTMMFWYRQQPGQSLTLIATANQGSEATYESGFVIDKFPISRPNLTFSTLTVSNMSPEDSSIYLCSVEDLGRRGWATEAFFGQGTRLTVV.

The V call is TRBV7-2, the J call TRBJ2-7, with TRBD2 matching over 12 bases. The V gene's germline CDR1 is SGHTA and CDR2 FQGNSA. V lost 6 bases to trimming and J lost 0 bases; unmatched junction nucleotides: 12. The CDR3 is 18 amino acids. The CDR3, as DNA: TGTGCCAGCAGTTTCCTCAAGGGACTAGCGGGCAGCTCCTACGAGCAGTACTTC. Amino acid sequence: CASSFLKGLAGSSYEQYF.